A selection of T cell receptor beta chains follows, all from one sample in a study of post-analysis software for immune sequencing data. TCRdb analysed the PCR reads with MiXCR anew, one entry per CDR3 protein. The sample consists of fewer than 850,000 distinct CDR3 sequences, about 27% of them appearing once. The specimen was blood. The receptors originated from a girl aged 10 to 17 with multiple sclerosis. Each CDR3 is given with its conserved first and last residue. The D gene is left open where the match is weak. Only part of the rows carry a size: once, few, many, or a class if the clone is expanded.

CDR3nt	CDR3aa	v_gene	j_gene	d_gene	abundance
TGTGCCAGCAGCTCACCCGGTAAGGATCAGCCCCAGCATTTT	CASSSPGKDQPQHF	TRBV9	TRBJ1-5	NA	few
TGTGCCAGCTCACAGACAGGGGGCGCGTCTAATGAAAAACTGTTTTTT	CASSQTGGASNEKLFF	TRBV18	TRBJ1-4	TRBD1	few
TGCGCCAGCAGCCCAGTGGCGGTTCGCTCCTACAATGAGCAGTTCTTC	CASSPVAVRSYNEQFF	TRBV4-1	TRBJ2-1	NA	few
TGTGCCAGCAGCTTAGCACCTGGTGAGCAGTTCTTC	CASSLAPGEQFF	TRBV7-9	TRBJ2-1	NA	many
TGTGCCAGCAGTCCGACGGACAGTTTCGAGACCCAGTACTTC	CASSPTDSFETQYF	TRBV12-3/TRBV12-4	TRBJ2-5	NA	NA
TGTGCCAGCAGCTCCTACCCTAGCGGGCCAAACAATGAGCAGTTCTTC	CASSSYPSGPNNEQFF	TRBV7-2	TRBJ2-1	TRBD2	once
TGTGCCAGCACCCGACAGGGGGTAGGCAATGAGCAGTTCTTC	CASTRQGVGNEQFF	TRBV28	TRBJ2-1	TRBD1	NA
TGCGCCAGCAGGCGGACTAGCGGGAGTAACCATGAGCAGTTCTTC	CASRRTSGSNHEQFF	TRBV5-1	TRBJ2-1	TRBD2	many
TGTGCCAGCAGTCTCGGATACCCGGGACAGGGTAAAGAGACCCAGTACTTC	CASSLGYPGQGKETQYF	TRBV6-1	TRBJ2-5	TRBD1	few
TGTGCCAGCAGTGAAGCTCGGACTAGCGGGGTGGATGAGCAGTTCTTC	CASSEARTSGVDEQFF	TRBV2	TRBJ2-1	TRBD2	NA
TGTGCCAGCACCGGCAGGGGCAGGCCCCTCACAGATACGCAGTATTTT	CASTGRGRPLTDTQYF	TRBV7-9	TRBJ2-3	NA	few
TGTGCCAGCCGCCAATACTACGGGACAGGGGGCGCGGAGACCCAGTACTTC	CASRQYYGTGGAETQYF	TRBV28	TRBJ2-5	TRBD1	NA
TGCGCCAGCACCCAGACTAGCGGGAGCTACAATGAGCAGTTCTTC	CASTQTSGSYNEQFF	TRBV5-1	TRBJ2-1	TRBD2	few
TGTGCCAGCAGTTCCCCAGGTGGGACTAAGTACTTC	CASSSPGGTKYF	TRBV6-2/TRBV6-3	TRBJ2-7	TRBD2	once
TGTGCCAGCAGCGACAGCTCCGGTCGCCCCCTCCACTTT	CASSDSSGRPLHF	TRBV12-3/TRBV12-4	TRBJ1-6	NA	NA
TGCAGTGCTAGAATCCGGGACGGGGACGAAGAGACCCAGTACTTC	CSARIRDGDEETQYF	TRBV20-1	TRBJ2-5	NA	many
TGCAGCGCCCAACTTGAGTATAACTATGGCTACACCTTC	CSAQLEYNYGYTF	TRBV29-1	TRBJ1-2	NA	few
TGTGCCAGCAGAGGAGGACAGGGGGATAGCAATCAGCCCCAGCATTTT	CASRGGQGDSNQPQHF	TRBV6-1	TRBJ1-5	TRBD1	NA
TGTGCCAGCAGTTTGGCGACGGGGCCGAACACTGAAGCTTTCTTT	CASSLATGPNTEAFF	TRBV12-3/TRBV12-4	TRBJ1-1	NA	NA
TGTGCCAGCAGCGTAGTTACTTCCAAGACCCAGTACTTC	CASSVVTSKTQYF	TRBV9	TRBJ2-5	NA	NA
TGTGCCAGCAGCTTCTCCGGGACAGGGGCCTACGAGCAGTACTTC	CASSFSGTGAYEQYF	TRBV7-9	TRBJ2-7	TRBD1	many
TGCAGTACTCCCACAGGGAATGGCTACACCTTC	CSTPTGNGYTF	TRBV20-1	TRBJ1-2	NA	NA
TGCAGCATCTCTTACACAGATACGCAGTATTTT	CSISYTDTQYF	TRBV29-1	TRBJ2-3	NA	many
TGCGCCAGCAGCCATTCCACCGGGACAGGGGGGTCGAATGAGCAGTACTTC	CASSHSTGTGGSNEQYF	TRBV4-3	TRBJ2-5	TRBD1	NA
TGCAGCGTTAGCTTAGCGGGAGGGGGTTACAATGAGCAGTTCTTC	CSVSLAGGGYNEQFF	TRBV29-1	TRBJ2-1	TRBD2	many
TGTGCCACCAGGGGCCCGGGACAGGGAACAGATACGCAGTATTTT	CATRGPGQGTDTQYF	TRBV15	TRBJ2-3	TRBD1	NA
TGCGCCAGCAGCTTTCCCAGGGCGGGAGAGTCCTACAATGAGCAGTTCTTC	CASSFPRAGESYNEQFF	TRBV5-1	TRBJ2-1	TRBD2	NA
TGTGCCAGCAGCCACTCGTTGGGACAGGGGGTAACTGAAGCTTTCTTT	CASSHSLGQGVTEAFF	TRBV16	TRBJ1-1	TRBD1	NA
TGTGCTAGTGGCTCCGGGACAGGTCAAGAGACCCAGTTCTTC	CASGSGTGQETQFF	TRBV12-5	TRBJ2-1	TRBD1	NA
TGTGCCAGCAGTCTCGGCTCACTCTACGAGCAGTACTTC	CASSLGSLYEQYF	TRBV28	TRBJ2-7	NA	many